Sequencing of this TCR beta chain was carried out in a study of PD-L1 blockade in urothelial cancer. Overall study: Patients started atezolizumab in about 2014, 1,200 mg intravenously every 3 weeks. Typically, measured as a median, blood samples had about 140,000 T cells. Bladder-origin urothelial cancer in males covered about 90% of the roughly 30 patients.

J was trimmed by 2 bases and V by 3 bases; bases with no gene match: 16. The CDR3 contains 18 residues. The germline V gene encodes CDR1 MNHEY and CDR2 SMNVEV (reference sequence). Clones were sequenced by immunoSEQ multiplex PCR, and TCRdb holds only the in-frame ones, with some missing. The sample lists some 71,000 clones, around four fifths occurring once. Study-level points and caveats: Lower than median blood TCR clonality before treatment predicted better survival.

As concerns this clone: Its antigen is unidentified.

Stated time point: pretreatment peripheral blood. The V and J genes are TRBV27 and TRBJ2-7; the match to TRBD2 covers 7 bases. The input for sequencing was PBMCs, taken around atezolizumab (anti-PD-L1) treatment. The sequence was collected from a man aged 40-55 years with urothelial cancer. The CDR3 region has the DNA TGTGCCAGCAGTTTCAGCTTTGATAGGCGGGAGCCTCCCTACGAGCAGTACTTC. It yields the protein CASSFSFDRREPPYEQYF.